The clone carrying this T cell receptor beta chain was detected a few times. This sample is drawn from a study of blood T cells in healthy people across ages. With a J-beta primer mix and a sample-barcoded 5' primer, a second PCR ran about 7 to 12 cycles. TCRdb processed the 5' RACE reads anew with MiXCR; each CDR3 protein has one entry. The sample yields hundreds of thousands of distinct CDR3 sequences, roughly 40% seen once. This CDR3 is 18 amino acids long. CDR1 is MGHRA, CDR2 YSYEKL, per germline. V lost 3 bases, J lost 2 bases, and 11 bases stayed unmatched. The TCR comes from a man in his late teens or twenties in good health. The rearrangement links TRBV4-1 to TRBJ1-5, with TRBD1 identical over 9 bases. Sequenced sample: blood. Here the CDR3 DNA reads TGCGCCAGCAGCCAGGATGGTGGGACAGGGATTCGCAATCAGCCCCAGCATTTT. This codes for CASSQDGGTGIRNQPQHF.